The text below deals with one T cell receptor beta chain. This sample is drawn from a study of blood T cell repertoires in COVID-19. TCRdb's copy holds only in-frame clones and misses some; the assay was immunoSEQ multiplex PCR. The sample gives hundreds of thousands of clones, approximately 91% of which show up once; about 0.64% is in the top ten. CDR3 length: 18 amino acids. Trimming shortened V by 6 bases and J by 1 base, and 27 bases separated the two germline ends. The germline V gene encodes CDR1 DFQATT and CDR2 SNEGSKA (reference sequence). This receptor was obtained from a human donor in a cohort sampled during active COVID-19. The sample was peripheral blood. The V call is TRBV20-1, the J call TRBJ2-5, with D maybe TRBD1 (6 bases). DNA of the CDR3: TGCAGTGCCAGTACGGCACAGGGACCGCCGTTTAGCCAAGAGACCCAGTACTTC. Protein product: CSASTAQGPPFSQETQYF.